A selection of T cell receptor beta chains follows, all from one sample in a study of regulatory T cells in long-lasting Graves disease. TCRdb re-called the multiplex PCR reads through MiXCR, storing one row per CDR3 protein. The data contain 440,000 or so distinct CDR3 sequences, roughly 15% of them singletons. A further study also used this sample, focusing on T cells in Graves' hyperthyroidism and ophthalmopathy.

The source was peripheral blood mononuclear cells (PBMCs), collected at new diagnosis, from a patient treated with antithyroid drugs. These receptors were taken from a woman aged 25 to 39 with Graves disease. CDR3s include the opening cysteine and the closing phenylalanine or tryptophan. The order of the fields is clone size, D gene, J gene, V gene, CDR3 protein, CDR3 DNA. A D gene is named only where the DNA matches it firmly. Only some rows state a clone size, as once, few, many or a class for expanded clones.

>.|.|TRBJ2-2|TRBV27
CASSLIQGNTGELFF
TGTGCCAGCAGTTTGATACAGGGGAACACCGGGGAGCTGTTTTTT
>many|.|TRBJ1-1|TRBV7-3
CASSFYLNTEAFF
TGTGCCAGCAGTTTCTACTTGAACACTGAAGCTTTCTTT
>.|TRBD1|TRBJ2-3|TRBV5-1
CASSLTGQGSTDTQYF
TGCGCCAGCAGCTTGACCGGACAGGGGTCAACAGATACGCAGTATTTT
>.|.|TRBJ2-7|TRBV6-1
CASRRTNYEQYF
TGTGCCAGCAGACGGACCAACTACGAGCAGTACTTC
>many|TRBD2|TRBJ2-1|TRBV11-2
CASSPLAGGPGEQFF
TGTGCCAGCAGCCCGCTAGCGGGAGGGCCCGGTGAGCAGTTCTTC
>.|.|TRBJ2-4|TRBV20-1
CSAKEGGLAKNIQYF
TGCAGTGCAAAAGAAGGCGGATTAGCCAAAAACATTCAGTACTTC
>many|.|TRBJ2-5|TRBV30
CAWSVQETQYF
TGTGCCTGGAGTGTGCAAGAGACCCAGTACTTC
>many|.|TRBJ1-1|TRBV13
CASSLLRGNTEAFF
TGTGCCAGCAGCTTATTGCGGGGGAACACTGAAGCTTTCTTT
>.|.|TRBJ1-5|TRBV30
CASSIWGADQPQHF
TGTGCCAGTAGTATTTGGGGGGCAGATCAGCCCCAGCATTTT
>few|.|TRBJ2-1|TRBV6-1
CASRVTPGLYSYNEQFF
TGTGCCAGCAGAGTGACTCCGGGACTTTACTCCTACAATGAGCAGTTCTTC
>many|.|TRBJ1-2|TRBV29-1
CSVEDTGGRNYGYTF
TGCAGCGTTGAAGACACCGGGGGGAGAAACTATGGCTACACCTTC
>few|.|TRBJ2-4|TRBV11-2
CASSTWGFGENIQYF
TGTGCCAGCAGCACCTGGGGCTTTGGGGAAAACATTCAGTACTTC
>many|.|TRBJ1-2|TRBV6-2/TRBV6-3
CASSYTQGPYGYTF
TGTGCCAGCAGTTACACACAGGGACCGTATGGCTACACCTTC
>.|TRBD1|TRBJ2-6|TRBV20-1
CSARDRVNPGANVLTF
TGCAGTGCCCGGGACAGGGTGAATCCTGGGGCCAACGTCCTGACTTTC
>many|.|TRBJ1-1|TRBV18
CASSQGSANTEAFF
TGTGCCAGCTCCCAGGGTTCCGCGAACACTGAAGCTTTCTTT
>few|.|TRBJ2-2|TRBV5-1
CASSSRVDGELFF
TGCGCCAGCAGCTCTAGGGTTGACGGGGAGCTGTTTTTT
>.|.|TRBJ2-2|TRBV28
CASSSTLGGELFF
TGTGCCAGCAGTAGTACCCTCGGCGGGGAGCTGTTTTTT
>many|.|TRBJ2-2|TRBV7-3
CASSPGGARGGELFF
TGTGCCAGCAGCCCTGGTGGGGCCAGGGGCGGGGAGCTGTTTTTT
>many|.|TRBJ2-5|TRBV7-2
CASSPGPTETQYF
TGTGCCAGCAGCCCAGGGCCTACGGAGACCCAGTACTTC
>many|.|TRBJ2-7|TRBV5-4
CASSLTDTSEQYF
TGTGCCAGCAGCTTGACGGACACGTCCGAGCAGTACTTC
>many|TRBD2|TRBJ2-7|TRBV7-3
CASSSQRWGGCEQYF
TGTGCCAGCAGCTCGCAACGGTGGGGGGGATGCGAGCAGTACTTC
>.|TRBD2|TRBJ2-1|TRBV7-2
CASSLVGSGGYNEQFF
TGTGCCAGCAGCTTAGTTGGCAGCGGGGGGTACAATGAGCAGTTCTTC
>many|.|TRBJ2-7|TRBV29-1
CSGGDASYEQYF
TGCAGCGGAGGGGACGCCTCCTACGAGCAGTACTTC
>many|.|TRBJ2-4|TRBV2
CASRQENIQYF
TGTGCCAGCAGGCAGGAAAACATTCAGTACTTC
>.|.|TRBJ2-2|TRBV19
CASNGVPAGELFF
TGTGCCAGTAATGGGGTTCCGGCCGGGGAGCTGTTTTTT
>many|.|TRBJ2-4|TRBV28
CASSPVLARGGIQYF
TGTGCCAGCAGTCCCGTACTAGCGCGAGGGGGCATTCAGTACTTC
>.|.|TRBJ2-4|TRBV6-1
CASGRMITAKNIQYF
TGTGCCAGCGGAAGGATGATAACGGCCAAAAACATTCAGTACTTC
>few|.|TRBJ2-5|TRBV25-1
CASSEEAKGPRETQYF
TGTGCCAGCAGTGAAGAGGCAAAAGGGCCCCGGGAGACCCAGTACTTC
>many|TRBD2|TRBJ2-1|TRBV27
CASSLEGRPTSGSSNEQFF
TGTGCCAGCAGTTTAGAGGGACGGCCGACTAGCGGGAGTTCCAATGAGCAGTTCTTC
>many|TRBD2|TRBJ2-1|TRBV12-3/TRBV12-4
CASSSELAGGIEQFF
TGTGCCAGCAGTTCCGAACTAGCGGGAGGCATTGAGCAGTTCTTC
>.|TRBD2|TRBJ2-5|TRBV5-1
CASSLTSGRVLETQYF
TGCGCCAGCAGCCTTACTAGCGGGAGAGTGTTAGAGACCCAGTACTTC
>.|.|TRBJ2-5|TRBV6-2/TRBV6-3
CASSENKQRLTWKTQYF
TGTGCCAGCAGTGAGAACAAGCAGCGACTTACGTGGAAGACCCAGTACTTC
>.|.|TRBJ2-7|TRBV4-2
CASSQMGDRSYEQYF
TGTGCCAGCAGCCAAATGGGCGATCGATCCTACGAGCAGTACTTC
>many|.|TRBJ1-1|TRBV5-1
CASSLQAVGEAFF
TGCGCCAGCAGCTTGCAGGCTGTCGGTGAAGCTTTCTTT
>.|TRBD2|TRBJ2-5|TRBV28
CASSLRAGLAGETQYF
TGTGCCAGCAGTTTGCGAGCGGGACTAGCAGGAGAGACCCAGTACTTC
>few|TRBD1|TRBJ2-6|TRBV6-5
CASSSRQGSGANVLTF
TGTGCCAGCAGTTCCAGACAGGGTTCTGGGGCCAACGTCCTGACTTTC
>many|.|TRBJ1-2|TRBV7-9
CASRSSSVGGLGYTF
TGTGCCAGCAGAAGCTCTTCGGTTGGGGGGCTTGGCTACACCTTC
>many|TRBD1|TRBJ1-1|TRBV10-3
CAIRKAGGTNTEAFF
TGTGCCATCAGGAAGGCAGGGGGGACGAACACTGAAGCTTTCTTT
>many|.|TRBJ2-7|TRBV2
CASSPTGSSYEQYF
TGTGCCAGCAGTCCTACAGGGTCCTCTTACGAGCAGTACTTC
>.|.|TRBJ2-3|TRBV4-2
CASSQRPQQRQAWGDTQYF
TGTGCCAGCAGCCAAAGACCCCAACAGCGGCAGGCCTGGGGAGATACGCAGTATTTT
>.|.|TRBJ2-7|TRBV4-3
CASSQGVQGLSYEQYF
TGCGCCAGCAGCCAAGGTGTACAGGGTCTGTCCTACGAGCAGTACTTC
>many|.|TRBJ2-7|TRBV29-1
CSVTGSGDYEQYF
TGCAGCGTTACAGGGAGTGGCGATTACGAGCAGTACTTC
>many|TRBD2|TRBJ2-3|TRBV20-1
CSARALAGGRTDTQYF
TGCAGTGCTAGAGCCCTAGCGGGAGGTCGCACAGATACGCAGTATTTT
>many|.|TRBJ1-5|TRBV12-3/TRBV12-4
CASSEGYSNQPQHF
TGTGCCAGCAGTGAAGGCTATAGCAATCAGCCCCAGCATTTT
>.|.|TRBJ2-3|TRBV30
CAWSVSRRLSTDTQYF
TGTGCCTGGAGTGTCTCTCGCAGACTTAGCACAGATACGCAGTATTTT
>many|TRBD2|TRBJ2-1|TRBV28
CASSRRTLTSGTGGEQFF
TGTGCCAGCAGCCGACGGACCCTAACTAGCGGCACGGGGGGTGAGCAGTTCTTC
>few|.|TRBJ1-3|TRBV20-1
CSAGTPDDGNTIYF
TGCAGTGCCGGGACACCGGACGACGGAAACACCATATATTTT
>many|.|TRBJ2-2|TRBV30
CAWSGGTAYGGELFF
TGTGCCTGGAGTGGGGGAACAGCCTACGGCGGGGAGCTGTTTTTT